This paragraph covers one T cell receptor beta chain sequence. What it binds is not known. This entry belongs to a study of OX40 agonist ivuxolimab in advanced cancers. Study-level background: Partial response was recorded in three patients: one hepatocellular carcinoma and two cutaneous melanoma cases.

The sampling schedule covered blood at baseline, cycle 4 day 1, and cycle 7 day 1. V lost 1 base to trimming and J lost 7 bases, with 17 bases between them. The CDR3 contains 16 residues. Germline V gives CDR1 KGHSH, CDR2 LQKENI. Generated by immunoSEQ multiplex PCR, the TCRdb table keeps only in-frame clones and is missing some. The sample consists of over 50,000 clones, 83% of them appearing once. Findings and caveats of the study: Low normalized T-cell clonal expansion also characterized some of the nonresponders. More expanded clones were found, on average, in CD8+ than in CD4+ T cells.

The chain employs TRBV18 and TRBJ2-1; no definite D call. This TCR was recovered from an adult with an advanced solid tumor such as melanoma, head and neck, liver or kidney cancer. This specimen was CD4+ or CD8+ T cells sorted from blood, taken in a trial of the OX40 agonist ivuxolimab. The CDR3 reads CASSPQSSQFGNEQFF. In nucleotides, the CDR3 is TGTGCCAGCTCACCACAGTCATCCCAATTCGGGAATGAGCAGTTCTTC.